These 10 T cell receptor beta chains were all obtained from the same sample, sequenced in a study of shared clonotypes between healthy human individuals. Here immunoSEQ multiplex PCR was the method, and the copy in TCRdb shows in-frame clones only, minus some. The sample includes roughly 2 million clones, about 95% of them seen just once. The naive CD8 subset, CD45RO-negative cells positively selected for CCR7, excluded terminally differentiated effector memory CD45RA+ cells. What was sequenced was naive CD8+ T cells sorted from blood. These receptors were obtained from a young man in good health.

CDR3 protein: CASSPEWSYEQYF. The CDR3 DNA reads TGTGCCAGCAGTCCGGAGTGGTCGTACGAGCAGTACTTC. V and J are TRBV6-6 and TRBJ2-7, with no clear D. This CDR3 region has 13 residues. The V gene lost 5 bases and the J gene lost 4 bases, with 12 bases spanning the gap. Germline V gene data show CDR1 as MNHNY and CDR2 as SVGAGI (reference sequence).

The rearrangement uses TRBV7-2 and TRBJ2-3; D unclear. The CDR3 extends over 15 amino acids. Trimming took off 4 bases at V and 0 bases at J, with 11 bases between the two ends. CDR1 is SGHTA, CDR2 FQGNSA, per germline. The CDR3 reads CASSSVISSTDTQYF. In nucleotides, the CDR3 is TGTGCCAGCAGCTCCGTTATTTCTAGCACAGATACGCAGTATTTT. Full variable domain (outside the CDR3, taken from reference TRBV7-2 and TRBJ2-3): GAGVSQSPSNKVTEKGKDVELRCDPISGHTALYWYRQSLGQGLEFLIYFQGNSAPDKSGLPSDRFSAERTGGSVSTLTIQRTQQEDSAVYLCASSSVISSTDTQYFGPGTRLTVL.

The V call is TRBV28, the J call TRBJ2-5, with D unclear. The CDR3 extends over 14 amino acids. CDR1 is MDHEN, CDR2 SYDVKM, per germline. V lost 5 bases and J lost 5, with 15 bases in between. The CDR3 coding sequence is TGTGCCAGCAGTCCCAGATCGAGCGCGGAGACCCAGTACTTC. Amino acid sequence: CASSPRSSAETQYF.

The gene calls are TRBV6-5 and TRBJ2-5; D gene ambiguous. The CDR3 contains 13 residues. Trimming cost V 2 bases and J 0 bases, with 4 bases left between them. Germline V gives CDR1 MNHEY, CDR2 SVGAGI. This CDR3 is CASSYGNQETQYF. CDR3 DNA: TGTGCCAGCAGTTACGGCAACCAAGAGACCCAGTACTTC.

Remarks on this clone: At the DNA level, this CDR3 is encoded by other sequences in the same sample as well. The rearrangement uses TRBV9 and TRBJ2-7; D possibly matches TRBD1 or TRBD2 (6 bases each). The CDR3 spans 14 residues. CDR1 and CDR2 from the germline V gene are SGDLS and YYNGEE. The V gene lost 4 bases and the J gene lost 2 bases, with 13 bases spanning the gap. CDR3 sequence reads: CASSLGGGTYEQYF. CDR3 bases: TGTGCCAGCAGCCTGGGGGGCGGAACCTACGAGCAGTACTTC.

The chain is built from TRBV6-1 and TRBJ2-3; D remains unclear. Trimming took off 1 base at V and 14 bases at J, with 19 bases between the two ends. Germline lookup yields CDR1 MNHNS and CDR2 SASEGT. This CDR3 is built from 14 residues. The CDR3 here is CASSEGMANWVPYF. The CDR3 DNA is TGTGCCAGCAGTGAAGGCATGGCTAACTGGGTTCCGTATTTT.

V usage is TRBV28 and J usage is TRBJ2-7; D gene uncertain. Trimming shortened V by 2 bases and J by 5 bases, and 10 bases separated the two germline ends. This CDR3 region has 13 residues. The germline CDR1 and CDR2 sequences are MDHEN and SYDVKM. The CDR3 DNA reads as TGTGCCAGCAGTTTAGCCCCCGACGACGAGCAGTACTTC. Amino acids: CASSLAPDDEQYF.

V is TRBV29-1 and J is TRBJ1-1; D not certain. Trimming removed 3 bases at V and 2 bases at J, with 4 bases between. Germline CDR1 reads SQVTM; CDR2 reads ANQGSEA. This CDR3 is 11 amino acids long. DNA for the CDR3: TGCAGCGTTGACTATAACACTGAAGCTTTCTTT. This sequence encodes CSVDYNTEAFF.

In its sample, this clone was seen once. Here the CDR3 reads CASSFGIAGPYEQYF. The CDR3 DNA is TGTGCCAGCAGTTTTGGGATAGCGGGTCCTTACGAGCAGTACTTC. V usage is TRBV28 and J usage is TRBJ2-7; 7 positions match TRBD2. Losses at the gene ends were 3 bases for V and 4 bases for J; bases not matched to a gene: 9. The CDR3 covers 15 residues. The germline V gene encodes CDR1 MDHEN and CDR2 SYDVKM.

The rearrangement uses TRBV6-1 and TRBJ2-2, with D perhaps matching TRBD1 (5 bases). With 10 bases removed from V and 4 bases from J, the gap between germline ends came to 19 bases. This CDR3 has 15 amino acids. Per the germline V gene, CDR1 is MNHNS and CDR2 is SASEGT. CDR3 sequence: CAIAPTVRGTGELFF. CDR3 DNA sequence: TGTGCCATCGCACCTACAGTAAGGGGCACCGGGGAGCTGTTTTTT.